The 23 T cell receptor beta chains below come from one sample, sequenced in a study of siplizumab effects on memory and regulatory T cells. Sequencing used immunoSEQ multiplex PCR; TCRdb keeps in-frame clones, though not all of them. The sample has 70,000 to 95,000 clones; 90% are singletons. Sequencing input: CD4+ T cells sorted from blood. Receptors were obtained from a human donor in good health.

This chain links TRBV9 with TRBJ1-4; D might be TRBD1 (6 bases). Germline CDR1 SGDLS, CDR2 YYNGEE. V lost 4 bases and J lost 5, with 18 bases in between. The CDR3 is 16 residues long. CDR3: CASSSGDKARNEKLFF. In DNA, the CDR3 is TGTGCCAGCAGCTCCGGGGACAAAGCGAGGAATGAAAAACTGTTTTTT.

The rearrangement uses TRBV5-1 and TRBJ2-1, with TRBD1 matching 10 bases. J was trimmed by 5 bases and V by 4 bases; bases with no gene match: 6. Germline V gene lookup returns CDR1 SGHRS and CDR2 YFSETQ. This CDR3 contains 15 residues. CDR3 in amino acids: CASSAGQGSNNEQFF. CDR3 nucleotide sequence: TGCGCCAGCAGCGCGGGACAGGGGTCTAACAATGAGCAGTTCTTC.

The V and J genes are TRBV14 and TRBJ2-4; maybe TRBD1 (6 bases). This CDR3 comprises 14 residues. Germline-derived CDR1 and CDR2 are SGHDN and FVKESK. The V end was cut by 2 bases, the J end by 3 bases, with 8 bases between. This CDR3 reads CASSQQGIKNIQYF. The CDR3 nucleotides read TGTGCCAGCAGCCAACAGGGGATCAAAAACATTCAGTACTTC.

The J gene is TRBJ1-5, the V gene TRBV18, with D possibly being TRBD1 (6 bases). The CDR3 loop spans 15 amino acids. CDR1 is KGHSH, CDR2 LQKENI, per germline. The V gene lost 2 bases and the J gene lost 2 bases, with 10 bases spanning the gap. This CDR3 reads CASSPAGAGNQPQHF. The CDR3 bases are TGTGCCAGCTCACCAGCAGGGGCTGGCAATCAGCCCCAGCATTTT.

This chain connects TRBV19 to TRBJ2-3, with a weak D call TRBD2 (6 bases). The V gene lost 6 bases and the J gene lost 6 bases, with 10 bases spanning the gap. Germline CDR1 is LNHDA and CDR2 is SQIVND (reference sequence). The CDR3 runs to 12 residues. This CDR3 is CASRPEGDTQYF. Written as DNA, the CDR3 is TGTGCCAGTAGACCGGAGGGGGATACGCAGTATTTT.

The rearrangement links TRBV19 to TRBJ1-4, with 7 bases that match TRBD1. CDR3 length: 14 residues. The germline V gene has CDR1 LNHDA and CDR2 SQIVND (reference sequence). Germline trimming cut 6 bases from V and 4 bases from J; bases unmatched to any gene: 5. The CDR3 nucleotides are TGTGCCAGTAGGCAGGGGGACAGTAATGAAAAACTGTTTTTT. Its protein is CASRQGDSNEKLFF.

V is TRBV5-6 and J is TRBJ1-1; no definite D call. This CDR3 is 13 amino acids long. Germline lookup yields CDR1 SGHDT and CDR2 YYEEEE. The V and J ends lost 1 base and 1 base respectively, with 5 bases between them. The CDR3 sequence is CASSLIGNTEAFF. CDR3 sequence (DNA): TGTGCCAGCAGCTTGATAGGGAACACTGAAGCTTTCTTT.

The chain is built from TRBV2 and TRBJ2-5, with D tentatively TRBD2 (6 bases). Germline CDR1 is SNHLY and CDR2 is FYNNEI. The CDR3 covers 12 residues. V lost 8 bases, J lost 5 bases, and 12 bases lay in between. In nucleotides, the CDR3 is TGTGCCAGCGCGCCGGGGGATGAGACCCAGTACTTC. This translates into CASAPGDETQYF.

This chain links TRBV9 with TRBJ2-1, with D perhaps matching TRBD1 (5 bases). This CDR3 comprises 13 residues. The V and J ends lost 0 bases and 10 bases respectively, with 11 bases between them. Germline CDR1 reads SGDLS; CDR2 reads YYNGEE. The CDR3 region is CASSVGTSGEQFF. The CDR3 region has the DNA TGTGCCAGCAGCGTAGGGACAAGTGGGGAGCAGTTCTTC.

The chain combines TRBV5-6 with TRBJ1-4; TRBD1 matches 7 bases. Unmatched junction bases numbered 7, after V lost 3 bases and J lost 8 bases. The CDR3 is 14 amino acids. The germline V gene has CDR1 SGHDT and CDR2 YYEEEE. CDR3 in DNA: TGTGCCAGCAGCTCCGGGCCAGGGGGAGAAAAACTGTTTTTT. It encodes CASSSGPGGEKLFF.

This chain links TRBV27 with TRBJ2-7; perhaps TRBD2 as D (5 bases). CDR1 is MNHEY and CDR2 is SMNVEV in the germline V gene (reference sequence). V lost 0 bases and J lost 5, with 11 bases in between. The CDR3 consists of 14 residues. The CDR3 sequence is CASSLSGRHNEQYF. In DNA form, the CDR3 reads TGTGCCAGCAGTTTATCGGGGAGACATAACGAGCAGTACTTC.

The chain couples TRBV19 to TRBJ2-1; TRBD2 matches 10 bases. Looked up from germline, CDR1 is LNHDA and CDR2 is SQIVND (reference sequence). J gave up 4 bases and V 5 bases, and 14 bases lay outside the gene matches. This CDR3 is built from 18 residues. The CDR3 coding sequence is TGTGCCAGTAGTTGGGCGTGGAGCGGGAGGGCCCTTTACAATGAGCAGTTCTTC. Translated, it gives CASSWAWSGRALYNEQFF.

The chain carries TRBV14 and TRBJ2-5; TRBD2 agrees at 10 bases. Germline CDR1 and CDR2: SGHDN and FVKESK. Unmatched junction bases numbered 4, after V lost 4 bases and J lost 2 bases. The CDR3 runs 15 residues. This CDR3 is CASSPGLASQETQYF. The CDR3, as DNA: TGTGCCAGCAGCCCGGGACTAGCGAGTCAAGAGACCCAGTACTTC.

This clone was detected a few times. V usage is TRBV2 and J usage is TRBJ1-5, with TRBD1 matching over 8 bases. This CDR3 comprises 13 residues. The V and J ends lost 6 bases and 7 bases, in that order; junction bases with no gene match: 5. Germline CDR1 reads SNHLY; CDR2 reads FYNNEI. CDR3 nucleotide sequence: TGTGCCAGCAGCGGAGACAGGGGCCAGCCCCAGCATTTT. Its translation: CASSGDRGQPQHF.

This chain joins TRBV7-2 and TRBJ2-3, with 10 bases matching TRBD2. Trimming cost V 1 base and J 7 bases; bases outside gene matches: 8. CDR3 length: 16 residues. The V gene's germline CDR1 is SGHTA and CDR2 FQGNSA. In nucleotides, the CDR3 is TGTGCCAGCAGCTTAGGCAACCTGGGACTAGCGAATACGCAGTATTTT. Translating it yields CASSLGNLGLANTQYF. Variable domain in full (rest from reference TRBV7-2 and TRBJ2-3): GAGVSQSPSNKVTEKGKDVELRCDPISGHTALYWYRQSLGQGLEFLIYFQGNSAPDKSGLPSDRFSAERTGGSVSTLTIQRTQQEDSAVYLCASSLGNLGLANTQYFGPGTRLTVL.

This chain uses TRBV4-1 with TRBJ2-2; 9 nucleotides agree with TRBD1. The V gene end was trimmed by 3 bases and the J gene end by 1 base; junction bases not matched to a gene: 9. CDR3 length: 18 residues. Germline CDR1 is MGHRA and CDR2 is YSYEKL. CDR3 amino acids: CASSHGIRDRVNTGELFF. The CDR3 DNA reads TGCGCCAGCAGCCACGGAATTCGGGACAGGGTGAACACCGGGGAGCTGTTTTTT.

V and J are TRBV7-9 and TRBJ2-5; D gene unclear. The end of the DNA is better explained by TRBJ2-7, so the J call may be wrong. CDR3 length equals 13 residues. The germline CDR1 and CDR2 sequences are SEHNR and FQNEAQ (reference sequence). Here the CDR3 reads CASSLSPSYEQYF. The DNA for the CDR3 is TGTGCCAGCAGCTTATCCCCGTCCTACGAGCAGTACTTC.

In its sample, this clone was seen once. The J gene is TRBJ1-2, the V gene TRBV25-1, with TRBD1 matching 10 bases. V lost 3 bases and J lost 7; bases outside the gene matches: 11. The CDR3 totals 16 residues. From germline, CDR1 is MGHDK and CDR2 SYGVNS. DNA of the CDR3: TGTGCCAGCAGTGATCCCTCGACAGGGGGCTTTCGTGGCTACACCTTC. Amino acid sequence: CASSDPSTGGFRGYTF.

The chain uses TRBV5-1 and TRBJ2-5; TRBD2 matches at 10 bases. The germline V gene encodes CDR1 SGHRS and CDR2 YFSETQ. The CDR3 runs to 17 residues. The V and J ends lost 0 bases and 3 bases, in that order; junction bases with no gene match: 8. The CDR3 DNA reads TGCGCCAGCAGCTTGGGGCTTAGCGGGAGGCGGGAAGAGACCCAGTACTTC. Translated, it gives CASSLGLSGRREETQYF. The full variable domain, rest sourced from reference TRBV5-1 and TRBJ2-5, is KAGVTQTPRYLIKTRGQQVTLSCSPISGHRSVSWYQQTPGQGLQFLFEYFSETQRNKGNFPGRFSGRQFSNSRSEMNVSTLELGDSALYLCASSLGLSGRREETQYFGPGTRLLVL.

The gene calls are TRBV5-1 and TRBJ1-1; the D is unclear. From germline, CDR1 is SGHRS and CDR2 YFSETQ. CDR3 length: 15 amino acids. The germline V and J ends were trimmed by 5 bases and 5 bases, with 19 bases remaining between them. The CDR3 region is CASRSRHQGGTEAFF. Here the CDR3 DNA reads TGCGCCAGCAGGTCCCGCCACCAAGGAGGAACTGAAGCTTTCTTT.

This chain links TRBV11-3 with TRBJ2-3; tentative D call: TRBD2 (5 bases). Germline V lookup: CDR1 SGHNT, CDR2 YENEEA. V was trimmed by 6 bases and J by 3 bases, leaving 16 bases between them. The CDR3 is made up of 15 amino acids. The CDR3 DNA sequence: TGTGCCAGCAGTCCTCGAGGGAGAGGAACAGATACGCAGTATTTT. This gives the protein CASSPRGRGTDTQYF.

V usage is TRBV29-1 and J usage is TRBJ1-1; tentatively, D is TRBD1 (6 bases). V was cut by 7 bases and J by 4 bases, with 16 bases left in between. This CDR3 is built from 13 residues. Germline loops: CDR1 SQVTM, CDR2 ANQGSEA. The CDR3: CSAEGGAGTEAFF. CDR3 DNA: TGCAGCGCTGAGGGGGGCGCCGGCACTGAAGCTTTCTTT.

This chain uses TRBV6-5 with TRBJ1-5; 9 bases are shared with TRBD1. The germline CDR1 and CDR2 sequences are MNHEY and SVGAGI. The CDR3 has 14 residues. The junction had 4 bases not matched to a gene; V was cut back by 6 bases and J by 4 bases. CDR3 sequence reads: CASSHRGRNQPQHF. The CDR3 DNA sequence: TGTGCCAGCAGCCACAGGGGGCGAAATCAGCCCCAGCATTTT.